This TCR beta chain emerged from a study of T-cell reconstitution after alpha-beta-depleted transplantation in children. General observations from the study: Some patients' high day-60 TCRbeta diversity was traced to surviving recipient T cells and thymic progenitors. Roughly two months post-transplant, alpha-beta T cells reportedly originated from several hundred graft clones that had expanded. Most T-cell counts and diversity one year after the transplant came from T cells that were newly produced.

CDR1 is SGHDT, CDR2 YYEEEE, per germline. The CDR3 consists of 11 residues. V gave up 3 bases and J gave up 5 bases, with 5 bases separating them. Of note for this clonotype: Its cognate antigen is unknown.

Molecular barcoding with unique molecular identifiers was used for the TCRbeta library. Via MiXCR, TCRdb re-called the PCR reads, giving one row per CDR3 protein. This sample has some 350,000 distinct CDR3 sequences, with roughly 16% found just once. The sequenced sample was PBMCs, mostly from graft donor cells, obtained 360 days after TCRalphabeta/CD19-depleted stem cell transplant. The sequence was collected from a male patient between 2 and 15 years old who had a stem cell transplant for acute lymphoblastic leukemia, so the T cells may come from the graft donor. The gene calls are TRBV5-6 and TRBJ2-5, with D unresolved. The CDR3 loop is CASSWAETQYF. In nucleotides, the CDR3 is TGTGCCAGCAGCTGGGCCGAGACCCAGTACTTC. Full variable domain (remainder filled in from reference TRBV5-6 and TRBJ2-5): DAGVTQSPTHLIKTRGQQVTLRCSPKSGHDTVSWYQQALGQGPQFIFQYYEEEERQRGNFPDRFSGHQFPNYSSELNVNALLLGDSALYLCASSWAETQYFGPGTRLLVL.